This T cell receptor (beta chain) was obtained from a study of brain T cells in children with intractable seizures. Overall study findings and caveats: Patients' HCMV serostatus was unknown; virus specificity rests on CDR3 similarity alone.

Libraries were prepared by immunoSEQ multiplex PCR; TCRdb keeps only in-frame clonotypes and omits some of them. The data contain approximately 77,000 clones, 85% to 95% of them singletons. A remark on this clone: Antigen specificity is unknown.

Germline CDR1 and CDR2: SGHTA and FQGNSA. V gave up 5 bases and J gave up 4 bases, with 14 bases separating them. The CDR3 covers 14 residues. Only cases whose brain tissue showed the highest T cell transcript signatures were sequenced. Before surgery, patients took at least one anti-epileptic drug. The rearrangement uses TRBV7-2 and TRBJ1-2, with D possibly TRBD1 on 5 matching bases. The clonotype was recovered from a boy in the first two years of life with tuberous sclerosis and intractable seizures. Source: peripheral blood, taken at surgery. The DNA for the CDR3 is TGTGCCAGCAGCGCCGGGGGGGGAAGCTATGGCTACACCTTC. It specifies CASSAGGGSYGYTF.